This T cell receptor (beta chain) derives from a study of blood T cell repertoires in COVID-19. Study overall: Donors in the United States, Italy and Spain gave samples during acute or convalescent COVID-19.

Seattle patients were enrolled during active infection and followed longitudinally. The germline gives CDR1 GTSNPN, CDR2 SVGIG (reference sequence). V dropped 7 bases and J dropped 6; count of bases not matched to a gene: 5. The CDR3 totals 13 residues. In the original workflow: Reference gene primer amplification in the assay estimated nucleated cell counts. Profiled with immunoSEQ multiplex PCR; TCRdb holds only in-frame clones, not every one. The DNA gave D and trimming, while V, J and clone size come from that table. Of some 64,000 clones in the sample, more than 75% were seen once. The sample consisted of peripheral blood. This sequence was found in a man in his sixties with COVID-19, enrolled during active disease. The rearrangement uses TRBV30 and TRBJ2-1, with 11 nucleotides matching TRBD1. This CDR3 is CALGQGAFNEQFF. CDR3 bases: TGTGCCTTAGGACAGGGGGCTTTCAATGAGCAGTTCTTC.